One and the same sample provided the 18 T cell receptor beta chains below, sequenced in a study of cytomegalovirus exposure and HLA in healthy donors. It was with 60 Vbeta and 13 Jbeta primers that the PCR ran. Produced via immunoSEQ multiplex PCR; TCRdb's table is partial and in-frame only. In the table there are around 98,000 clones, 81% of which are singletons. The sequenced sample consisted of PBMCs. The origin of the receptors is a man aged 35-49 years in good health and CMV-seronegative.

The chain links TRBV5-5 to TRBJ1-4; 9 bases agree with TRBD1. V lost 0 bases and J lost 0; bases outside the gene matches: 6. Germline CDR1 SGHKS, CDR2 YYEKEE (reference sequence). This CDR3 region has 18 residues. The CDR3 sequence: CASSLADRGGATNEKLFF. CDR3 DNA sequence: TGTGCCAGCAGCTTGGCCGACAGGGGGGGTGCAACTAATGAAAAACTGTTTTTT. The entire variable domain, with the rest obtained from reference TRBV5-5 and TRBJ1-4, is as follows: DAGVTQSPTHLIKTRGQQVTLRCSPISGHKSVSWYQQVLGQGPQFIFQYYEKEERGRGNFPDRFSARQFPNYSSELNVNALLLGDSALYLCASSLADRGGATNEKLFFGSGTQLSVL.

This chain joins TRBV18 and TRBJ1-2; no clear D gene. Trimming took off 0 bases at V and 7 bases at J, with 12 bases between the two ends. The CDR3 contains 14 residues. From germline, CDR1 is KGHSH and CDR2 LQKENI. CDR3 nucleotides: TGTGCCAGCTCACCACCGGGAGGGAAGGGTGGCTACACCTTC. It encodes CASSPPGGKGGYTF.

The sample holds a few counts of this clone. The V and J genes are TRBV4-1 and TRBJ2-3; D gene unclear. From germline, CDR1 is MGHRA and CDR2 YSYEKL. V lost 1 base to trimming and J lost 0 bases, with 11 bases between them. The CDR3 covers 16 residues. This CDR3 reads CASSQVATLSTDTQYF. For the CDR3, the DNA is TGCGCCAGCAGCCAAGTCGCGACATTGAGCACAGATACGCAGTATTTT.

V usage is TRBV5-1 and J usage is TRBJ1-1, with D possibly TRBD1 on 6 matching bases. The germline V gene has CDR1 SGHRS and CDR2 YFSETQ. The CDR3 loop spans 14 amino acids. Between the trimmed V and J ends, which lost 4 bases and 1 base, there was a span of 11 bases. The CDR3 is CASSVPDRNTEAFF. The CDR3, as DNA: TGCGCCAGCAGCGTACCGGACAGGAACACTGAAGCTTTCTTT.

This chain links TRBV7-2 with TRBJ2-6; tentative D call: TRBD1 (6 bases). The germline gives CDR1 SGHTA, CDR2 FQGNSA. This CDR3 has 15 amino acids. V shed 5 bases and J shed 0 bases, with 8 bases lying between them. The CDR3, as DNA: TGTGCCAGCAGCCGAGGGGGCTCTGGGGCCAACGTCCTGACTTTC. Its translation: CASSRGGSGANVLTF.

CDR3 sequence reads: CSITWTVGETQYF. In DNA, the CDR3 is TGCAGCATAACTTGGACAGTCGGAGAGACCCAGTACTTC. The chain links TRBV29-1 to TRBJ2-5; a possible D gene is TRBD1 (6 bases). Germline-derived CDR1 and CDR2 are SQVTM and ANQGSEA. The CDR3 totals 13 residues. The germline V and J ends were trimmed by 8 bases and 4 bases, with 17 bases remaining between them.

The chain joins TRBV10-3 to TRBJ1-1; 7 nucleotides align to TRBD1. CDR3 length: 14 amino acids. V shed 8 bases and J 0 bases; nucleotides not matched to a gene: 6. Looked up from germline, CDR1 is ENHRY and CDR2 is SYGVKD. CDR3 nucleotide sequence: TGTGCCATCCGGACAGGCCGAATGAACACTGAAGCTTTCTTT. Its translation is CAIRTGRMNTEAFF.

The V call is TRBV9, the J call TRBJ1-5, with D unclear. CDR1 is SGDLS, CDR2 YYNGEE, per germline. V lost 4 bases, J lost 9 bases, and 14 bases lay in between. The CDR3 extends over 13 amino acids. CDR3 nucleotide sequence: TGTGCCAGCAGCATCGCGGGTGACGGGCCCCAGCATTTT. As protein: CASSIAGDGPQHF. Filled out from reference TRBV9 and TRBJ1-5, the complete variable domain reads DSGVTQTPKHLITATGQRVTLRCSPRSGDLSVYWYQQSLDQGLQFLIQYYNGEERAKGNILERFSAQQFPDLHSELNLSSLELGDSALYFCASSIAGDGPQHFGDGTRLSIL.

V and J are TRBV30 and TRBJ1-2; TRBD1 is a possible D gene (5 bases). This CDR3 contains 11 residues. From germline, CDR1 is GTSNPN and CDR2 SVGIG (reference sequence). V lost 4 bases, J lost 7 bases, and 10 bases lay in between. The CDR3 nucleotides are TGTGCCTGGACAGGGTCGAGTGGCTACACCTTC. Translation: CAWTGSSGYTF.

The DNA of the CDR3 is TGTGCCAGCAGCCTAACAGGAAACTATGGCTACACCTTC. Translated: CASSLTGNYGYTF. The V and J genes are TRBV14 and TRBJ1-2; a weak D match, TRBD1 (5 bases). Between the trimmed V and J ends, which lost 4 bases and 2 bases, there was a span of 8 bases. The CDR3 is made up of 13 amino acids. The germline CDR1 and CDR2 sequences are SGHDN and FVKESK.

The chain has TRBV7-9 and TRBJ2-3, with 11 bases identical to TRBD1. Germline V gene sequence: CDR1 SEHNR, CDR2 FQNEAQ (reference sequence). The V and J ends lost 2 bases and 3 bases, in that order; junction bases with no gene match: 7. The CDR3 consists of 17 residues. CDR3 bases: TGTGCCAGCAGCTTATCCCTCGGACAGGGGGCGACAGATACGCAGTATTTT. It translates to CASSLSLGQGATDTQYF. The whole variable domain, remainder taken from reference TRBV7-9 and TRBJ2-3, is DTGVSQNPRHKITKRGQNVTFRCDPISEHNRLYWYRQTLGQGPEFLTYFQNEAQLEKSRLLSDRFSAERPKGSFSTLEIQRTEQGDSAMYLCASSLSLGQGATDTQYFGPGTRLTVL.

The V and J genes are TRBV27 and TRBJ1-6; D not resolved. The CDR3 has 15 residues. V lost 3 bases to trimming and J lost 5 bases, with 11 bases between them. Germline V gene sequence: CDR1 MNHEY, CDR2 SMNVEV (reference sequence). CDR3 protein: CASSLEGYHNSPLHF. The CDR3, as DNA: TGTGCCAGCAGTTTGGAGGGTTACCATAATTCACCCCTCCACTTT.

The chain couples TRBV9 to TRBJ2-7; 7 bases align to TRBD2. The V and J ends lost 4 bases and 5 bases, in that order; junction bases with no gene match: 12. This CDR3 spans 15 amino acids. Germline assignment: CDR1 SGDLS and CDR2 YYNGEE. The CDR3 DNA is TGTGCCAGCAGCCCCGTTCTTGGGGGGGTCGACGAGCAGTACTTC. It specifies CASSPVLGGVDEQYF.

A note on this clone: The junction departs from germline at one end; a sequencing error may be responsible. Distinct nucleotide sequences in the sample also encode this CDR3. The chain links TRBV15 to TRBJ2-7; D not certain. This CDR3 has 13 residues. Per the germline V gene, CDR1 is LNHNV and CDR2 is YYDKDF (reference sequence). CDR3 sequence: CATSYETSDEQYF. The CDR3 nucleotides read TGCGCCACCAGCTACGAGACTTCCGACGAGCAGTACTTC.

The chain joins TRBV6-6 to TRBJ1-4; D call uncertain. Germline-derived CDR1 and CDR2 are MNHNY and SVGAGI (reference sequence). The ends were cut back, 8 bases at V and 5 bases at J, with 9 bases in the middle. This CDR3 has 12 residues. CDR3 coding DNA: TGTGCCAGCTCCCCCGGGAATGAAAAACTGTTTTTT. Its translation: CASSPGNEKLFF.

This clone was picked up a small number of times. This chain joins TRBV7-9 and TRBJ1-3; D gene uncertain. Trimming cost V 6 bases and J 2 bases, with 5 bases left between them. In germline, CDR1 is SEHNR, CDR2 FQNEAQ (reference sequence). CDR3 size: 12 residues. Here the CDR3 DNA reads TGTGCCAGCAGATACACTGGAAACACCATATATTTT. Protein sequence: CASRYTGNTIYF.

The gene calls are TRBV12-5 and TRBJ2-3, with D perhaps TRBD1 (5 bases). Trimming pared 1 base from V and 3 bases from J, leaving 20 bases between. CDR3 length equals 18 residues. Germline V gives CDR1 LGHNT, CDR2 FRNRAP. The CDR3 region has the DNA TGTGCTAGTGGTTTGGGCCCTAAGCAGGGTCAATGGACAGATACGCAGTATTTT. Translation: CASGLGPKQGQWTDTQYF. The full variable domain, completed using reference TRBV12-5 and TRBJ2-3, is DARVTQTPRHKVTEMGQEVTMRCQPILGHNTVFWYRQTMMQGLELLAYFRNRAPLDDSGMPKDRFSAEMPDATLATLKIQPSEPRDSAVYFCASGLGPKQGQWTDTQYFGPGTRLTVL.

DNA of the CDR3: TGTGCCAGCAGCCCAGGATTTGCGTTAATTGTCTCCTACGAGCAGTACTTC. It codes for CASSPGFALIVSYEQYF. The chain joins TRBV7-8 to TRBJ2-7; D is undetermined. The CDR3 extends over 17 amino acids. Germline V gene lookup returns CDR1 SGHVS and CDR2 FQNEAQ. V dropped 5 bases and J dropped 0 bases, with 20 bases sitting between them.